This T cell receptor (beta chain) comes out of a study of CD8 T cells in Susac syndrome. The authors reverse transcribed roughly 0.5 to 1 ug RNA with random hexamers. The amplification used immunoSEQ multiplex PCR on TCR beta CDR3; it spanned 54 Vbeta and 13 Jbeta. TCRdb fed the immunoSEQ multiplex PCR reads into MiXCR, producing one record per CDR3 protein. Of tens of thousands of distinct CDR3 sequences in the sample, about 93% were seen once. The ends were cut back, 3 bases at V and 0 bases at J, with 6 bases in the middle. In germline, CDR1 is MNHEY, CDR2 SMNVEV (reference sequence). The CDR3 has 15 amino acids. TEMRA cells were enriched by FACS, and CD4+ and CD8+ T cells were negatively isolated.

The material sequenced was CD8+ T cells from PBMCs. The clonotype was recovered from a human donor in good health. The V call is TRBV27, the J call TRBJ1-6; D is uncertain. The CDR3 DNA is TGTGCCAGCAGTTTGGGGAGCTCCTATAATTCACCCCTCCACTTT. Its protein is CASSLGSSYNSPLHF.